The T cell receptor (beta chain) described here comes from a study of T cells in Graves' hyperthyroidism and ophthalmopathy. CDR1 DFQATT and CDR2 SNEGSKA come from the germline V gene (reference sequence). CDR3 size: 12 residues. Trimming cost V 3 bases and J 3 bases; bases outside gene matches: 2. RNA transcripts provided the source from which TCR beta CDR3 regions were amplified. TCR CDR3 regions were first amplified by RT-PCR with HTBI primers. TCRdb redid the calling of the multiplex PCR reads with MiXCR, one entry per CDR3 protein. The data hold approximately 330,000 distinct CDR3 sequences, with roughly 23% observed a single time. Study-level results: Before onset, by a median of about six months, the model predicted ophthalmopathy.

In its sample, this clonotype was seen many times. The target antigen is unknown. The J gene is TRBJ2-7, the V gene TRBV20-1; 7 nucleotides align to TRBD1. The source material was blood. This TCR was sampled from a woman aged 45 to 65 with Graves' hyperthyroidism. This chain's CDR3 is CSASDRDYEQYF. The CDR3 DNA reads as TGCAGTGCTAGTGACAGGGACTACGAGCAGTACTTC.